These 12 T cell receptor beta chains were sequenced from one sample in a study of T cells in localized non-small cell lung cancer. Sequencing was performed with immunoSEQ multiplex PCR; in TCRdb, only in-frame clones are kept and a portion is missing. The table lists 55,000 to 65,000 clones, about 90% of them singletons. The material sequenced was peripheral blood, taken before any cancer treatment. These receptors were collected from a man aged 35 to 69 with stage I squamous cell lung carcinoma.

CDR3 bases: TGTGCCAGCAGCCTTCAGGACAGGGGTACAGATACGCAGTATTTT. The encoded protein is CASSLQDRGTDTQYF. V usage is TRBV14 and J usage is TRBJ2-3; 9 bases align to TRBD1. The germline gives CDR1 SGHDN, CDR2 FVKESK. V was pared by 4 bases and J by 3 bases, with 5 bases of the junction left unmatched. The CDR3 covers 15 residues. The full variable domain, rest sourced from reference TRBV14 and TRBJ2-3, is EAGVTQFPSHSVIEKGQTVTLRCDPISGHDNLYWYRRVMGKEIKFLLHFVKESKQDESGMPNNRFLAERTGGTYSTLKVQPAELEDSGVYFCASSLQDRGTDTQYFGPGTRLTVL.

This chain joins TRBV5-6 and TRBJ2-7, with 12 bases fitting TRBD2. CDR1 and CDR2 (germline): SGHDT, YYEEEE. The CDR3 covers 15 residues. V was clipped by 4 bases and J by 5 bases; unmatched bases: 7. The chain's CDR3 is CASSLRLAGADEQYF. The CDR3, as DNA: TGTGCCAGCAGCCTGCGACTAGCGGGAGCAGACGAGCAGTACTTC.

This chain links TRBV27 with TRBJ2-2; possible D gene TRBD1, 7 bases. Germline V CDR1 and CDR2: MNHEY, SMNVEV (reference sequence). Trimming cost V 0 bases and J 3 bases, with 20 bases left between them. The CDR3 has 19 amino acids. The CDR3 protein is CASSLSRQGRGSDTGELFF. CDR3 DNA: TGTGCCAGCAGTTTATCCCGACAGGGACGGGGGTCTGACACCGGGGAGCTGTTTTTT.

The chain has TRBV7-2 and TRBJ2-1, with D perhaps matching TRBD1 or TRBD2 (5 bases each). The germline CDR1 and CDR2 sequences are SGHTA and FQGNSA. The V end lost 5 bases, the J end lost 10 bases, and 18 bases lay between the germline ends. The CDR3 extends over 14 amino acids. This CDR3 is CASSRDPFKKEQFF. The CDR3 coding sequence is TGTGCCAGCAGCCGGGACCCTTTTAAGAAAGAGCAGTTCTTC.

This rearrangement joins TRBV2 to TRBJ1-1; D unclear. The germline V gene encodes CDR1 SNHLY and CDR2 FYNNEI. The length of the CDR3 is 15 residues. V was pared by 3 bases and J by 4 bases, with 15 bases between. This CDR3 reads CASSERPHPGTEAFF. For the CDR3, the DNA is TGTGCCAGCAGTGAGCGTCCCCACCCGGGCACTGAAGCTTTCTTT.

J is TRBJ2-5 and V is TRBV27, with 8 nucleotides matching TRBD2. CDR1 MNHEY and CDR2 SMNVEV come from the germline V gene (reference sequence). Trimming took 2 bases from V and 5 from J; bases not matched to a gene: 7. This CDR3 region has 15 residues. The CDR3 DNA follows: TGTGCCAGCAGTTTACGGGAGGGAGTCCGGGAGACCCAGTACTTC. Amino acids: CASSLREGVRETQYF.

The rearrangement links TRBV28 to TRBJ2-1; 11 bases are a match to TRBD2. The V and J ends lost 10 bases and 4 bases, in that order; junction bases with no gene match: 6. The germline gives CDR1 MDHEN, CDR2 SYDVKM. The CDR3 is 14 residues long. CDR3 sequence (DNA): TGTGCCACCTCCGGGACTAGCGGTTACAATGAGCAGTTCTTC. Encoded protein: CATSGTSGYNEQFF.

The V gene is TRBV29-1, the J gene TRBJ1-5; D is unclear. The V end was cut by 0 bases, the J end by 5 bases, with 8 bases between. The CDR3 consists of 13 residues. The V gene's germline CDR1 is SQVTM and CDR2 ANQGSEA. CDR3 sequence (DNA): TGCAGCGTTGAAGAAGGTCGGGATCAGCCCCAGCATTTT. Translating gives CSVEEGRDQPQHF.

This chain links TRBV4-3 with TRBJ2-7, with a weak D call TRBD1 (6 bases). The germline V gene has CDR1 LGHNA and CDR2 YSLEER. V shed 4 bases and J shed 0 bases, with 7 bases lying between them. The CDR3 sequence is 13 residues long. The CDR3 DNA reads TGCGCCAGCAGCCCGGACAGCTCCTACGAGCAGTACTTC. This encodes CASSPDSSYEQYF.

This clone was counted a single time. The chain uses TRBV6-6 and TRBJ2-5; D possibly corresponds to TRBD1 (6 bases). The CDR3 spans 13 residues. The V gene lost 6 bases and the J gene lost 5 bases, with 13 bases spanning the gap. Per germline, CDR1 MNHNY and CDR2 SVGAGI (reference sequence). CDR3 loop: CASRNRARETQYF. The CDR3 DNA reads TGTGCCAGCAGAAACAGGGCGCGGGAGACCCAGTACTTC.

CDR3 in amino acids: CASSPGGSQETQYF. The CDR3 DNA reads TGTGCCAGCAGCCCCGGGGGCAGCCAAGAGACCCAGTACTTC. The J gene is TRBJ2-5, the V gene TRBV11-3, with D perhaps assigned TRBD1 or TRBD2 (6 bases each). Looked up from germline, CDR1 is SGHNT and CDR2 is YENEEA. This CDR3 spans 14 amino acids. Between the trimmed V and J ends, which lost 5 bases and 1 base, there was a span of 11 bases. Using reference TRBV11-3 and TRBJ2-5 for the parts outside the CDR3, the full variable domain is EAGVVQSPRYKIIEKKQPVAFWCNPISGHNTLYWYLQNLGQGPELLIRYENEEAVDDSQLPKDRFSAERLKGVDSTLKIQPAELGDSAVYLCASSPGGSQETQYFGPGTRLLVL.

The V call is TRBV9, the J call TRBJ2-6, with 9 bases fitting TRBD1. This CDR3 contains 19 residues. Germline CDR1 is SGDLS and CDR2 is YYNGEE. V trimming: 0 bases; J trimming: 2 bases; junction bases outside the gene matches: 9. CDR3 sequence: CASSVEGTGLLAGANVLTF. The CDR3 coding sequence is TGTGCCAGCAGCGTAGAGGGGACAGGGCTGCTTGCTGGGGCCAACGTCCTGACTTTC.